The following is a T cell receptor (beta chain) sequence with its context. Its matching antigen is unknown. This record comes from a study of cytomegalovirus exposure and HLA in healthy donors. Study summary: HLA-typed donors were the source of about 85 million unique TCRs, which an early data release held.

General observations from the study: Among TCR beta chains of equal frequency, HLA-associated ones were more clonally expanded in a later analysis. Some highly shared sequence variants likely arose as a pipeline artifact. Reportedly, diagnosis of cytomegalovirus status by the classifier showed high specificity and sensitivity.

PCR amplification relied on 60 Vbeta primers (plus 13 Jbeta primers). Repertoires were generated with immunoSEQ multiplex PCR, while TCRdb's copy carries only in-frame clones and drops some. Found here are 150,000 to 200,000 clones, around 80% of them singletons; the top ten hold around 14%. This CDR3 has 14 residues. Germline lookup yields CDR1 MNHEY and CDR2 SVGAGI. J lost 8 bases, V lost 5 bases, and 10 bases had no gene match. The gene calls are TRBV6-5 and TRBJ1-1; TRBD1 agrees at 8 bases. This TCR derives from a woman in her fifties or sixties in good health and CMV-seropositive. The sample comprised PBMCs. CDR3 amino acids: CASSRFRDRREAFF. The DNA for the CDR3 is TGTGCCAGCAGTCGCTTCCGGGACAGGCGAGAAGCTTTCTTT.